These 14 T cell receptor beta chains came from one sample sequenced in a study of monozygotic twins with inflammatory bowel disease. Using the 5' RACE reads, TCRdb records one entry per CDR3 protein without DNA. Recorded here are more than 350,000 distinct CDR3 sequences; the top ten clones represent about 2.2%. Input material: blood. The receptors stem from a human donor with ulcerative colitis or Crohn's disease, or a healthy co-twin of an affected twin (not recorded which).

The chain links TRBV5-1 to TRBJ1-2. Germline lookup yields CDR1 SGHRS and CDR2 YFSETQ. This CDR3 contains 12 residues. The chain's CDR3 is CASSPNHYGYTF.

This sequence joins TRBV12-3 or TRBV12-4 and TRBJ2-1. The CDR3 has 13 residues. This CDR3 reads CASSFYGSSEQFF.

The chain recombines TRBV7-2 with TRBJ2-5. This CDR3 has 14 amino acids. The V gene's germline CDR1 is SGHTA and CDR2 FQGNSA. CDR3 sequence: CASRNFESQETQYF.

The V call is TRBV2, the J call TRBJ2-1; TCRdb's assignment of TRBD1 cannot be checked, as there is no DNA. Germline CDR1 reads SNHLY; CDR2 reads FYNNEI. The CDR3 contains 14 residues. The CDR3 sequence: CASRVGDQVNEQFF.

This chain joins TRBV27 and TRBJ1-1. The CDR3 contains 14 residues. Germline V lookup: CDR1 MNHEY, CDR2 SMNVEV (reference sequence). The CDR3 is CASSLGRSGTEAFF.

The chain is built from TRBV5-1 and TRBJ1-5; TCRdb calls TRBD1, which cannot be checked without DNA. CDR1 is SGHRS and CDR2 is YFSETQ in the germline V gene. There are 15 residues in the CDR3. The CDR3 reads CASSLTGRSNQPQHF.

The chain links TRBV5-1 to TRBJ2-1; the TCRdb call, TRBD1, lacks DNA for checking. Germline loops: CDR1 SGHRS, CDR2 YFSETQ. The CDR3 totals 14 residues. The CDR3 sequence is CASSLSGGTIEQFF.

V and J are TRBV5-4 and TRBJ2-2; lacking DNA, the TRBD1 call made by TCRdb goes unchecked. Germline values: CDR1 SGHNT, CDR2 YYREEE (reference sequence). This CDR3 spans 16 amino acids. The CDR3 is CASSFGAATNTGELFF.

The genes are TRBV7-2 and TRBJ2-1; TCRdb gives TRBD2 as the D gene, but with no DNA this cannot be confirmed. The CDR3 runs to 20 residues. Germline CDR1 reads SGHTA; CDR2 reads FQGNSA. This CDR3 reads CASSHPGLAGDLSSYNEQFF.

CDR3: CASSPSPDSFYGYTF. The chain combines TRBV4-3 with TRBJ1-2; absent DNA, TCRdb's TRBD1 call cannot be checked. In germline, CDR1 is LGHNA, CDR2 YSLEER. This CDR3 is 15 amino acids long.

The V call is TRBV5-8, the J call TRBJ1-1; TCRdb designates TRBD1, a call that cannot be tested without DNA. CDR1 SGHTS and CDR2 YDEGEE come from the germline V gene. CDR3 size: 15 residues. The CDR3 is CASSPRQGLNTEAFF.

The chain has TRBV30 and TRBJ1-1; TCRdb lists TRBD1, though no DNA is available to test this call. Germline V lookup: CDR1 GTSNPN, CDR2 SVGIG (reference sequence). This CDR3 has 15 residues. CDR3 region: CAWSRTGTLNTEAFF.

The chain couples TRBV5-1 to TRBJ2-1; TCRdb proposes TRBD2, but this gene call is untestable without DNA. The germline gives CDR1 SGHRS, CDR2 YFSETQ. The CDR3 sequence is 16 residues long. This chain's CDR3 is CASSSSSGGPYNEQFF.

This chain links TRBV4-1 with TRBJ1-1. The germline V gene encodes CDR1 MGHRA and CDR2 YSYEKL. CDR3 length equals 15 residues. CDR3 protein: CASSQGREGYTEAFF.